These 14 T cell receptor beta chains were all obtained from the same sample, sequenced in a study of blood T cells in healthy people across ages. Next came a second PCR, run for about 7 to 12 cycles, which used a sample-barcoded 5' primer along with a J-beta primer mix. One entry per CDR3 protein, called by TCRdb with MiXCR from the 5' RACE reads. The table includes hundreds of thousands of distinct CDR3 sequences, approximately 48% detected once. Sequencing was performed on blood. The receptors derive from a man aged 60 to 75 in good health.

This clonotype turned up a few times. The chain has TRBV5-8 and TRBJ2-3, with D perhaps matching TRBD1 (6 bases). From germline, CDR1 is SGHTS and CDR2 YDEGEE. The CDR3 spans 15 residues. With 4 bases removed from V and 1 base from J, the gap between germline ends came to 13 bases. CDR3 coding DNA: TGTGCCAGCAGCGCCCCGGGACACCGCACAGATACGCAGTATTTT. Amino acids: CASSAPGHRTDTQYF.

The V gene is TRBV6-6, the J gene TRBJ2-1; unclear D gene. The germline gives CDR1 MNHNY, CDR2 SVGAGI (reference sequence). The CDR3 contains 16 residues. V gave up 5 bases and J gave up 7 bases, with 21 bases separating them. CDR3 sequence reads: CASSPFVGSDLNEQFF. The CDR3 region has the DNA TGTGCCAGCAGTCCCTTCGTCGGAAGCGACCTTAATGAGCAGTTCTTC.

The chain is built from TRBV27 and TRBJ2-6; D possibly corresponds to TRBD2 (6 bases). CDR1 is MNHEY and CDR2 is SMNVEV in the germline V gene (reference sequence). Trimming took 5 bases from V and 1 from J, leaving 12 bases between them. The CDR3 has 16 residues. This chain's CDR3 is CASSPLGGSGANVLTF. In DNA form, the CDR3 reads TGTGCCAGCAGTCCCCTTGGGGGGTCTGGGGCCAACGTCCTGACTTTC. The complete variable domain, with remaining parts taken from reference TRBV27 and TRBJ2-6, reads EAQVTQNPRYLITVTGKKLTVTCSQNMNHEYMSWYRQDPGLGLRQIYYSMNVEVTDKGDVPEGYKVSRKEKRNFPLILESPSPNQTSLYFCASSPLGGSGANVLTFGAGSRLTVL.

In the case of this clonotype: One end of the junction varies from germline; a read error may be responsible. The chain couples TRBV6-2 or TRBV6-3 to TRBJ1-1; no clear D. This CDR3 region has 13 residues. Per the germline V gene, CDR1 is MNHEY and CDR2 is SVGEGT. The CDR3 here is CASSSNLNTKAFF. The CDR3 DNA sequence: TGTGCCAGCTCAAGCAACTTGAACACTAAAGCTTTCTTT.

V and J are TRBV27 and TRBJ2-1; D perhaps matches TRBD2 (6 bases). The ends were cut back, 5 bases at V and 4 bases at J, with 12 bases in the middle. Per the germline V gene, CDR1 is MNHEY and CDR2 is SMNVEV (reference sequence). CDR3 size: 14 residues. CDR3 region: CASSRAGQYNEQFF. The CDR3 DNA reads TGTGCCAGCAGTCGGGCGGGGCAATACAATGAGCAGTTCTTC.

This clonotype was observed many times. The rearrangement joins TRBV12-3 or TRBV12-4 to TRBJ2-5; the D is unclear. Trimming stripped 1 base from V and 0 bases from J, with 12 bases between. This CDR3 has 16 residues. DNA of the CDR3: TGTGCCAGCAGTTTAGGCTTGACACCGTACCAAGAGACCCAGTACTTC. Its translation is CASSLGLTPYQETQYF.

The sample holds a few counts of this clonotype. One junction end disagrees with the germline gene, perhaps due to a read error. J is TRBJ2-7 and V is TRBV12-3 or TRBV12-4; D is perhaps TRBD1 or TRBD2 (6 bases each). CDR3 length: 14 residues. The CDR3 DNA follows: TGTGTCAGCAGTTTTAGTGGGGGGCACTACGAGCAGTACTTC. Protein: CVSSFSGGHYEQYF.

This clonotype appeared many times. The rearrangement links TRBV7-2 to TRBJ1-4; D is ambiguous. Trimming removed 4 bases at V and 6 bases at J, with 9 bases between. The CDR3 is 13 residues long. Per the germline V gene, CDR1 is SGHTA and CDR2 is FQGNSA. The CDR3 DNA reads as TGTGCCAGCAGCTCGCGGACGGATGAAAAACTGTTTTTT. Translated: CASSSRTDEKLFF.

The chain combines TRBV29-1 with TRBJ2-5; D perhaps matches TRBD1 (6 bases). This CDR3 has 13 amino acids. Germline assignment: CDR1 SQVTM and CDR2 ANQGSEA. Between the trimmed V and J ends, which lost 6 bases and 11 bases, there was a span of 22 bases. The CDR3 sequence is CSVHGTIYNEQYF. In DNA, the CDR3 is TGCAGCGTGCACGGGACAATCTACAATGAGCAGTACTTC.

Concerning this clonotype itself: The junction shows a germline mismatch at one end, possibly a read error. The V call is TRBV12-3 or TRBV12-4, the J call TRBJ2-7; TRBD1 matches at 8 bases. This CDR3 contains 15 residues. CDR3 DNA: TGTGCCTGCAGAGGAGGGACAGGCGATATGAACGAGCAGTACTTC. This gives the protein CACRGGTGDMNEQYF.

This sequence joins TRBV19 and TRBJ1-1, with D perhaps matching TRBD1 (5 bases). V gave up 11 bases and J gave up 3 bases, with 19 bases separating them. Germline assignment: CDR1 LNHDA and CDR2 SQIVND (reference sequence). The CDR3 loop spans 14 amino acids. CDR3 coding DNA: TGTGCCGCGAACCCTGGGGGATGGGACACTGAAGCTTTCTTT. Amino acids: CAANPGGWDTEAFF.

The chain recombines TRBV7-9 with TRBJ2-1; weak D call: TRBD1 (8 bases). V lost 3 bases, J lost 6 bases, and 21 bases lay in between. CDR3 size: 17 residues. CDR1 is SEHNR, CDR2 FQNEAQ, per germline (reference sequence). This CDR3 reads CASSFPIGQGGSNEQFF. The CDR3 DNA reads TGTGCCAGCAGCTTTCCTATCGGACAGGGAGGGTCCAATGAGCAGTTCTTC.

This clonotype was seen a handful of times. The chain joins TRBV9 to TRBJ1-2; TRBD1 aligns across 7 bases. The CDR3 length is 12 residues. The J segment lost 7 bases and the V segment lost 4 bases, leaving 4 bases of the junction unmatched. Germline loops: CDR1 SGDLS, CDR2 YYNGEE. Here the CDR3 DNA reads TGTGCCAGCAGCCTCCGGACAGGTGGCTACACCTTC. Translating it yields CASSLRTGGYTF. The variable domain in full, completed from reference TRBV9 and TRBJ1-2, reads DSGVTQTPKHLITATGQRVTLRCSPRSGDLSVYWYQQSLDQGLQFLIQYYNGEERAKGNILERFSAQQFPDLHSELNLSSLELGDSALYFCASSLRTGGYTFGSGTRLTVV.

The gene calls are TRBV20-1 and TRBJ2-1; TRBD2 is a possible D gene (6 bases). Trimming cost V 3 bases and J 9 bases, with 15 bases left between them. This CDR3 spans 13 amino acids. CDR1 is DFQATT, CDR2 SNEGSKA, per germline (reference sequence). The CDR3 is CSASNGGTGEQFF. In nucleotides, the CDR3 is TGCAGTGCTAGTAACGGGGGTACGGGTGAGCAGTTCTTC.